This T cell receptor (beta chain) originates from a study of blood T cell repertoires in COVID-19 (dated by TCRdb to the early 2020s). The study in broad terms: The collaborator samples originated in the United States, Italy and Spain and spanned the acute and convalescent phases of COVID-19. The prospective study material was composed of cDNA or gDNA derived from T cells, B-cell-depleted T cells, or PBMCs. Subjects who had been exposed to COVID-19, were actively infected with it, or had recovered from it provided the deeply sampled blood TCRbeta repertoires that made up the dataset. A freely available public database, intended as a resource for researchers studying the immune response to SARS-CoV-2, is where the repertoires were released. The samples were drawn from the first 160 participants of the ongoing ImmuneRACE study and from 1,254 subjects provided by 6 global collaborators. Sample metadata almost always included a de-identified subject ID, COVID-19 status, age in years and sex. HLA class I and class II types, where available, came from metadata supplied by the sample provider rather than from assay-based typing.

In its sample, this clone was seen a few times. Its binding antigen is unknown. There are no base qualities to consult, and no much larger clone falls within one base. The collaborating institutions used their own protocols to collect whole blood in K2EDTA tubes. Collaborator samples were shipped for TCRbeta analysis as frozen whole blood, isolated PBMCs, or DNA extracted from either sample type. TCRbeta CDR3 regions were amplified from genomic DNA using the immunoSEQ Assay, a bias-controlled multiplex PCR. For the original study's pipeline: Nucleated cell counts per sample were estimated from amplification of reference gene primers within the assay. To quantify the absolute abundance of each unique TCRbeta CDR3 rearrangement, sequence reads were collapsed and filtered. For each sample, productive Simpson clonality was calculated by taking the square root of Simpson's diversity index across productive rearrangements. The immuneACCESS repertoire file appears here via TCRdb, limited to in-frame rearrangements. These files lack a portion of the clones; in checked studies, under half of the deficit traces to unresolved V genes, and the cause of the others is not known. That table furnishes V, J and clone size, whereas the DNA furnished D and trimming. The sample yields about 40,000 clones; approximately 91% were counted once. In total, the top ten clones hold about 15% of the sample.

What the research found in general, with its limitations: Clinical and demographic metadata were provided uncurated, with the amount varying by source and participant.

Trimming removed 1 base from V and 7 bases from J; the gene matches leave 7 bases unexplained. CDR1 and CDR2, looked up from the germline V gene, are SNHLY and FYNNEI. Reading from cysteine to phenylalanine, the CDR3 counts 15 amino acids. This entry keeps only the CDR3 DNA: 45 bases, framed from base 1. The sequence was obtained from a woman aged 25-40 years in a cohort sampled during active COVID-19. The sequenced material came from peripheral blood. The chain couples TRBV2 to TRBJ2-1; 7 central bases correspond to TRBD2. The nucleotides read TGTGCCAGCAGTGAAGAGCGTCTAGCGGTAAATGAGCAGTTCTTC. Translated, it reads CASSEERLAVNEQFF.